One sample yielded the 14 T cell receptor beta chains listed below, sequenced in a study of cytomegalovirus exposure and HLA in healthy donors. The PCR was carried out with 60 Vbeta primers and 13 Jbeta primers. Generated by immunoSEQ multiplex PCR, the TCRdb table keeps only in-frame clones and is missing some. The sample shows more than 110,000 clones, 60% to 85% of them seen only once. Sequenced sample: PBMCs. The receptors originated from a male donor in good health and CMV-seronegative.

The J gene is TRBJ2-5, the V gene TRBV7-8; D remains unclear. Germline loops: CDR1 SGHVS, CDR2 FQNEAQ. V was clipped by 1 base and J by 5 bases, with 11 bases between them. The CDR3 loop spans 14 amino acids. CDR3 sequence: CASSLVGSGETQYF. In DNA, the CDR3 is TGTGCCAGCAGCTTAGTCGGGTCCGGGGAGACCCAGTACTTC.

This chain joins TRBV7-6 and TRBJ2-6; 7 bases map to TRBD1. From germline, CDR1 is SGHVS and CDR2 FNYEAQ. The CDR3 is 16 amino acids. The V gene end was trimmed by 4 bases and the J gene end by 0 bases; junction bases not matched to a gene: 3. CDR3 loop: CASSWNRGSGANVLTF. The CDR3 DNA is TGTGCCAGCAGCTGGAACAGGGGCTCTGGGGCCAACGTCCTGACTTTC. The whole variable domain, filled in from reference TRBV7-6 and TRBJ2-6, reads GAGVSQSPRYKVTKRGQDVALRCDPISGHVSLYWYRQALGQGPEFLTYFNYEAQQDKSGLPNDRFSAERPEGSISTLTIQRTEQRDSAMYRCASSWNRGSGANVLTFGAGSRLTVL.

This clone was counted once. CDR3 in DNA: TGTGCCATCAGCGCGACAGAGAATGAAAAACTGTTTTTT. It codes for CAISATENEKLFF. The genes are TRBV10-3 and TRBJ1-4; possibly TRBD1 for D (5 bases). V lost 6 bases and J 5 bases, leaving 10 bases between the germline ends. This CDR3 is built from 13 residues. Germline-derived CDR1 and CDR2 are ENHRY and SYGVKD.

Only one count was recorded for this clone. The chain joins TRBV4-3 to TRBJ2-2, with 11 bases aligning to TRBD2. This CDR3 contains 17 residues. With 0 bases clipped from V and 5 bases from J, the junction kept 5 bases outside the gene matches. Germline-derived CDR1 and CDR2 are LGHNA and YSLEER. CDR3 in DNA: TGCGCCAGCAGCCAAGATGGGGTAGCGGGGGGGACCGGGGAGCTGTTTTTT. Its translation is CASSQDGVAGGTGELFF.

The DNA of the CDR3 is TGTGCCAGCAGGCGGACAGGGGCAGTAGAAAAACTGTTTTTT. Translation gives CASRRTGAVEKLFF. The chain recombines TRBV6-5 with TRBJ1-4; 9 bases map to TRBD1. The V gene's germline CDR1 is MNHEY and CDR2 SVGAGI. The CDR3 spans 14 residues. V shed 6 bases and J 8 bases; nucleotides not matched to a gene: 7.

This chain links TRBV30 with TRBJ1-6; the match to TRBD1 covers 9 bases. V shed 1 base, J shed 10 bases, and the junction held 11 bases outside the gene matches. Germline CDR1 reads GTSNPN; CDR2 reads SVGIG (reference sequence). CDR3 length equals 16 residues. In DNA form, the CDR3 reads TGTGCCTGGAGTGCAAACCGGGACAGGGTGGAATCACCCCTCCACTTT. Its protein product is CAWSANRDRVESPLHF.

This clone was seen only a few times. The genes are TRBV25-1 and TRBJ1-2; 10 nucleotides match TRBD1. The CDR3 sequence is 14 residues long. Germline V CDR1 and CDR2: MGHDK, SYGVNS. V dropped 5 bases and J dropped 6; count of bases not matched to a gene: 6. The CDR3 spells CASSNGDRGHGYTF. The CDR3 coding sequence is TGTGCCAGCAGTAACGGTGACAGGGGGCATGGCTACACCTTC.

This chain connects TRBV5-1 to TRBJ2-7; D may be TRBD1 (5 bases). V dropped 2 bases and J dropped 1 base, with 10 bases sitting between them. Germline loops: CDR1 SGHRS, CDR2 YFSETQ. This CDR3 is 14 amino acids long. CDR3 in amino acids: CASSLGSGSYEQYF. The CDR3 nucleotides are TGCGCCAGCAGCTTAGGGTCAGGGTCCTACGAGCAGTACTTC.

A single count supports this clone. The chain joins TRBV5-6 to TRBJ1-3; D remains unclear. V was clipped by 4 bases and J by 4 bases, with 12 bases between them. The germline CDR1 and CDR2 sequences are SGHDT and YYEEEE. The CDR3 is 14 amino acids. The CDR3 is CASSQNPGGNTIYF. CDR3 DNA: TGTGCCAGCAGCCAGAATCCGGGGGGAAACACCATATATTTT. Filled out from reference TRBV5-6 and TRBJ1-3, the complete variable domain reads DAGVTQSPTHLIKTRGQQVTLRCSPKSGHDTVSWYQQALGQGPQFIFQYYEEEERQRGNFPDRFSGHQFPNYSSELNVNALLLGDSALYLCASSQNPGGNTIYFGEGSWLTVV.

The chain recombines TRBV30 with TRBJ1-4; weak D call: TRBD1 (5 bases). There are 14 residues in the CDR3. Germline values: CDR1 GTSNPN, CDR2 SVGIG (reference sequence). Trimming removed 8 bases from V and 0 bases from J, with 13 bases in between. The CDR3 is CAAPGGATNEKLFF. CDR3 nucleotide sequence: TGTGCCGCTCCGGGGGGAGCAACTAATGAAAAACTGTTTTTT.

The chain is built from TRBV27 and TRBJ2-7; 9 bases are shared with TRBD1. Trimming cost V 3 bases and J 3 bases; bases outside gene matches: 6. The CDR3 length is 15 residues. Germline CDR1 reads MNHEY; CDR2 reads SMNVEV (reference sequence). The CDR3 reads CASSFQGDRVYEQYF. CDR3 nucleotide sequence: TGTGCCAGCAGTTTTCAGGGGGACAGGGTCTACGAGCAGTACTTC.

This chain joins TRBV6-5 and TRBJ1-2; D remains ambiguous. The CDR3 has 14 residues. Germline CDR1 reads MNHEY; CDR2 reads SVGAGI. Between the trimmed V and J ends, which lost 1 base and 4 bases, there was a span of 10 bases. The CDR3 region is CASSYFDNRYGYTF. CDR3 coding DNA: TGTGCCAGCAGTTACTTCGACAATCGCTATGGCTACACCTTC.

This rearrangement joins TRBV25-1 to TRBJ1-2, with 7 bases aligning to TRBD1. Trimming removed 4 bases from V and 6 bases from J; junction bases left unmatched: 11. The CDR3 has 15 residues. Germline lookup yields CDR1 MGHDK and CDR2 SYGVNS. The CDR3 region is CASSGYRQGRDGYTF. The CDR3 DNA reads TGTGCCAGCAGTGGATATAGACAGGGCCGTGATGGCTACACCTTC.

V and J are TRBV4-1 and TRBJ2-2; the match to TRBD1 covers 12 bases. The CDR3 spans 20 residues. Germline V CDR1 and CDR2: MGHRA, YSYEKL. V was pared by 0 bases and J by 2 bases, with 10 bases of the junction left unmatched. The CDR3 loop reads CASSQDAGQGANYNTGELFF. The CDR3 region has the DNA TGCGCCAGCAGCCAAGATGCGGGACAGGGGGCGAACTACAACACCGGGGAGCTGTTTTTT.